One sample yielded the 12 T cell receptor beta chains listed below, sequenced in a study of post-analysis software for immune sequencing data. Incorporated into the TCR beta cDNA libraries were unique molecular identifiers, which served to reduce PCR and sequencing biases. In TCRdb, the PCR reads were re-called with MiXCR into one record per CDR3 protein. The table records about 160,000 distinct CDR3 sequences, 35% to 40% of them present only once. The sequences come from blood, collected after autologous hematopoietic stem cell transplantation. The receptors stem from a girl between 10 and 17 years old with multiple sclerosis.

V is TRBV15 and J is TRBJ1-5; D perhaps matches TRBD1 (5 bases). V lost 4 bases to trimming and J lost 3 bases, with 10 bases between them. The CDR3 is 14 amino acids. Germline-derived CDR1 and CDR2 are LNHNV and YYDKDF (reference sequence). CDR3 region: CATSTHRYNQPQHF. The CDR3 DNA reads as TGTGCCACCAGCACACACAGGTACAATCAGCCCCAGCATTTT. Full variable domain (remainder filled in from reference TRBV15 and TRBJ1-5): DAMVIQNPRYQVTQFGKPVTLSCSQTLNHNVMYWYQQKSSQAPKLLFHYYDKDFNNEADTPDNFQSRRPNTSFCFLDIRSPGLGDTAMYLCATSTHRYNQPQHFGDGTRLSIL.

This clonotype has at least ten counts. The chain's CDR3 is CSARFGYNQPQHF. The CDR3 bases are TGCAGTGCTCGTTTCGGGTACAATCAGCCCCAGCATTTT. J is TRBJ1-5 and V is TRBV20-1; D unclear. The germline V and J ends were trimmed by 5 bases and 3 bases, with 11 bases remaining between them. This CDR3 is built from 13 residues. Germline loops: CDR1 DFQATT, CDR2 SNEGSKA (reference sequence).

The V and J genes are TRBV10-1 and TRBJ2-1, with 11 bases identical to TRBD1. The CDR3 sequence is 14 residues long. The V gene's germline CDR1 is WNHNN and CDR2 SYGVQD (reference sequence). V lost 7 bases, J lost 6 bases, and 5 bases stayed unmatched. CDR3: CASNEGTGGNEQFF. For the CDR3, the DNA is TGCGCCAGCAACGAGGGGACAGGGGGCAATGAGCAGTTCTTC.

This clonotype has just one count. This sequence may be a read error, since a much larger clone differs from it by one base. This sequence joins TRBV12-3 or TRBV12-4 and TRBJ2-7; D is undetermined. This CDR3 comprises 13 residues. Trimming took off 6 bases at V and 0 bases at J, with 9 bases between the two ends. CDR3 DNA sequence: TGTGCCAGCAGGTCGGACCGCTCCTACGAGCAGTACTTC. Its protein product is CASRSDRSYEQYF.

For this clonotype: A much larger clonotype is one base distant, so this may be a read error. V usage is TRBV29-1 and J usage is TRBJ2-5, with 9 bases matching TRBD1. Near its end, the DNA agrees better with TRBJ2-7, so the J call may be wrong. CDR1 SQVTM and CDR2 ANQGSEA come from the germline V gene. CDR3 size: 12 residues. The chain's CDR3 is CSGEGQGYEQYF. Here the CDR3 DNA reads TGCAGCGGTGAAGGACAGGGGTACGAGCAGTACTTC.

A word on this clonotype: Being one base from a much bigger clone, this may be a read error. CDR3 protein: CASSARDFIEAFF. CDR3 nucleotides: TGTGCCAGCAGCGCCCGGGACTTCATTGAAGCTTTCTTT. J is TRBJ1-1 and V is TRBV9; possibly TRBD1 for D (5 bases). V gave up 3 bases and J gave up 7 bases, with 13 bases separating them. The CDR3 runs to 13 residues. CDR1 and CDR2 from the germline V gene are SGDLS and YYNGEE.

This clonotype was observed a few times. V and J are TRBV2 and TRBJ2-1, with 8 bases fitting TRBD1. V gave up 6 bases and J gave up 7 bases; unmatched junction bases: 11. CDR1 and CDR2 from the germline V gene are SNHLY and FYNNEI. The CDR3 is 15 amino acids. Here the CDR3 reads CASRDRTGRFNEQFF. The CDR3 nucleotides read TGTGCCAGCAGGGACCGGACAGGGCGTTTTAATGAGCAGTTCTTC. Variable domain in full (rest from reference TRBV2 and TRBJ2-1): EPEVTQTPSHQVTQMGQEVILRCVPISNHLYFYWYRQILGQKVEFLVSFYNNEISEKSEIFDDQFSVERPDGSNFTLKIRSTKLEDSAMYFCASRDRTGRFNEQFFGPGTRLTVL.

In this sample, this clonotype turned up a few times. This sequence joins TRBV12-3 or TRBV12-4 and TRBJ2-2; 7 positions agree with TRBD2. The CDR3 is 16 residues long. Trimming at V came to 9 bases and at J to 0 bases, leaving 10 bases not matched to a gene. The CDR3 loop is CASTFQGTTNTGELFF. DNA of the CDR3: TGTGCCAGTACCTTCCAAGGGACTACGAACACCGGGGAGCTGTTTTTT.

The sample holds a few counts of this clonotype. This chain uses TRBV30 with TRBJ2-3; 11 bases line up with TRBD2. With 2 bases clipped from V and 5 bases from J, the junction kept 3 bases outside the gene matches. Germline CDR1 reads GTSNPN; CDR2 reads SVGIG (reference sequence). The CDR3 loop spans 14 amino acids. CDR3 amino acids: CAWSIAGGGDTQYF. Here the CDR3 DNA reads TGTGCCTGGAGTATAGCGGGAGGGGGAGATACGCAGTATTTT.

The V gene is TRBV20-1, the J gene TRBJ2-1, with TRBD2 identical over 13 bases. J lost 7 bases, V lost 0 bases, and 6 bases had no gene match. Per the germline V gene, CDR1 is DFQATT and CDR2 is SNEGSKA (reference sequence). The CDR3 sequence is 16 residues long. The CDR3 DNA follows: TGCAGTGCTAGAGAATGGACTAGCGGGAGTGCGAATGAGCAGTTCTTC. Translated, it gives CSAREWTSGSANEQFF.

CDR3 protein: CASSRGTELYEQYF. In nucleotides, the CDR3 is TGCGCCAGCAGCCGCGGGACAGAACTCTACGAGCAGTACTTC. The V and J genes are TRBV5-1 and TRBJ2-7, with D perhaps TRBD1 (7 bases). Trimming removed 4 bases from V and 3 bases from J, with 14 bases in between. Germline V gene lookup returns CDR1 SGHRS and CDR2 YFSETQ. The CDR3 is made up of 14 amino acids.

This clonotype was picked up a small number of times. The rearrangement links TRBV6-5 to TRBJ1-2; D ambiguous. The germline V gene has CDR1 MNHEY and CDR2 SVGAGI. The CDR3 covers 13 residues. Trimming took off 6 bases at V and 4 bases at J, with 12 bases between the two ends. CDR3 sequence (DNA): TGTGCCAGCAGCCCAAGAGGAGTCTATGGCTACACCTTC. It encodes CASSPRGVYGYTF.